A single sample is the source of the 25 T cell receptor beta chains below, sequenced in a study of shared clonotypes between healthy human individuals. This table comes from immunoSEQ multiplex PCR, and its TCRdb copy is limited to in-frame clones, with some not included. The sample lists over a million clones; around 78% were seen once. Sample: memory CD4+ T cells from PBMCs. Subset in this sample: CD45RA-negative fraction. The receptors derive from a man younger than 30 in good health. Some clones in this sample may be carry-over from other donors' samples.

This chain connects TRBV28 to TRBJ2-3; TRBD2 is a possible D gene (6 bases). Trimming removed 6 bases from V and 4 bases from J, with 14 bases in between. Per germline, CDR1 MDHEN and CDR2 SYDVKM. The CDR3 consists of 14 residues. The CDR3 loop reads CASSRPSGADTQYF. The CDR3 bases are TGTGCCAGCAGCCGGCCTTCGGGGGCAGATACGCAGTATTTT.

V usage is TRBV6-5 and J usage is TRBJ1-5, with D tentatively TRBD1 (5 bases). The V gene lost 10 bases and the J gene lost 4 bases, with 14 bases spanning the gap. Germline assignment: CDR1 MNHEY and CDR2 SVGAGI. The CDR3 length is 13 residues. The DNA for the CDR3 is TGTGCCACCGGGGGGGTCGGTAATCAGCCCCAGCATTTT. This translates into CATGGVGNQPQHF.

This sequence joins TRBV5-1 and TRBJ2-6; 7 bases fit TRBD1. The CDR3 is 16 residues long. J was trimmed by 1 base and V by 4 bases; bases with no gene match: 5. Germline lookup yields CDR1 SGHRS and CDR2 YFSETQ. CDR3 bases: TGCGCCAGCAGCCTTCGACAGGGTTCTGGGGCCAACGTCCTGACTTTC. It specifies CASSLRQGSGANVLTF.

This chain joins TRBV5-1 and TRBJ2-5; D gene ambiguous. Trimming removed 2 bases at V and 1 base at J, with 9 bases between. Germline V gives CDR1 SGHRS, CDR2 YFSETQ. This CDR3 region has 14 residues. The CDR3 region has the DNA TGCGCCAGCAGCTTCCTGGCTATCCAAGAGACCCAGTACTTC. As protein: CASSFLAIQETQYF.

The rearrangement links TRBV7-8 to TRBJ2-2; 9 bases are a match to TRBD1. Trimming cost V 11 bases and J 1 base; bases outside gene matches: 2. CDR1 is SGHVS and CDR2 is FQNEAQ in the germline V gene. This CDR3 contains 13 residues. In DNA, the CDR3 is TGTGCCGGGGACAGGGAGAACACCGGGGAGCTGTTTTTT. Protein product: CAGDRENTGELFF.

The V gene is TRBV4-1, the J gene TRBJ2-3; 10 bases map to TRBD1. Germline lookup yields CDR1 MGHRA and CDR2 YSYEKL. The CDR3 runs 15 residues. The V and J ends lost 4 bases and 5 bases, in that order; junction bases with no gene match: 6. In nucleotides, the CDR3 is TGCGCCAGCAGCCCGACAGGGGGCACACAAGATACGCAGTATTTT. Its protein is CASSPTGGTQDTQYF.

The genes are TRBV5-1 and TRBJ2-2; the D gene is possibly TRBD1 (6 bases). V lost 2 bases, J lost 1 base, and 9 bases lay in between. CDR1 is SGHRS, CDR2 YFSETQ, per germline. This CDR3 is built from 15 residues. CDR3 DNA sequence: TGCGCCAGCAGCTTTCTGGACAGGAACACCGGGGAGCTGTTTTTT. The encoded protein is CASSFLDRNTGELFF.

This clone was found a few times. The CDR3 sequence: CAISVTDSSYNEQFF. CDR3 DNA: TGTGCCATCAGTGTTACGGACAGCTCCTACAATGAGCAGTTCTTC. The chain combines TRBV10-3 with TRBJ2-1, with D maybe TRBD1 (6 bases). From germline, CDR1 is ENHRY and CDR2 SYGVKD. The CDR3 runs to 15 residues. The germline V and J ends were trimmed by 4 bases and 0 bases, with 10 bases remaining between them.

V gene TRBV7-9 combines with J gene TRBJ2-3; the D call may be TRBD1 or TRBD2 (6 bases each). This CDR3 comprises 17 residues. V shed 6 bases and J shed 6 bases, with 25 bases lying between them. Germline values: CDR1 SEHNR, CDR2 FQNEAQ (reference sequence). The CDR3 spells CASRKDYGREGGDTQYF. CDR3 DNA: TGTGCCAGCAGGAAGGACTACGGACGGGAAGGGGGTGATACGCAGTATTTT.

The gene calls are TRBV10-2 and TRBJ1-3; TRBD1 agrees at 8 bases. The ends lost 6 bases at V and 1 base at J; junction bases unmatched: 5. The CDR3 has 15 residues. The germline gives CDR1 WSHSY, CDR2 SAAADI. The CDR3 is CASRERTGSGNTIYF. The CDR3 nucleotides are TGCGCCAGCAGGGAAAGGACAGGGTCTGGAAACACCATATATTTT.

The chain uses TRBV18 and TRBJ1-4; TRBD1 aligns across 7 bases. Germline V gene data show CDR1 as KGHSH and CDR2 as LQKENI. Trimming cost V 5 bases and J 0 bases; bases outside gene matches: 6. The CDR3 contains 16 residues. The CDR3 region has the DNA TGTGCCAGCTCAGCGCGAGGGACAGCAACTAATGAAAAACTGTTTTTT. Amino acids: CASSARGTATNEKLFF.

J is TRBJ2-3 and V is TRBV6-6; the match to TRBD2 covers 13 bases. The trim removed 6 bases at V and 13 bases at J, leaving 10 bases unmatched. CDR1 is MNHNY and CDR2 is SVGAGI in the germline V gene (reference sequence). CDR3 size: 14 residues. The chain's CDR3 is CASRPGLAGNGEYF. Written as DNA, the CDR3 is TGTGCCAGCAGGCCGGGACTAGCGGGAAACGGGGAGTATTTT.

V usage is TRBV9 and J usage is TRBJ1-1, with 10 nucleotides matching TRBD1. The V and J ends lost 3 bases and 11 bases, in that order; junction bases with no gene match: 4. The germline gives CDR1 SGDLS, CDR2 YYNGEE. This CDR3 has 12 residues. The CDR3 spells CASSAGTGAAFF. In nucleotides, the CDR3 is TGTGCCAGCAGCGCCGGGACAGGGGCGGCTTTCTTT.

The chain joins TRBV28 to TRBJ1-4, with 7 positions matching TRBD1. The CDR3 is made up of 15 amino acids. CDR1 MDHEN and CDR2 SYDVKM come from the germline V gene. The V gene end was trimmed by 2 bases and the J gene end by 0 bases; junction bases not matched to a gene: 0. DNA for the CDR3: TGTGCCAGCAGTTTAGGACAGGCAACTAATGAAAAACTGTTTTTT. It translates to CASSLGQATNEKLFF.

The rearrangement joins TRBV18 to TRBJ1-1; 9 positions match TRBD1. The V gene's germline CDR1 is KGHSH and CDR2 LQKENI. CDR3 length: 15 residues. J lost 2 bases, V lost 2 bases, and 3 bases had no gene match. CDR3 loop: CASSPETGGNTEAFF. The CDR3 nucleotides are TGTGCCAGCTCACCAGAGACAGGGGGAAACACTGAAGCTTTCTTT.

The rearrangement joins TRBV25-1 to TRBJ2-5; TRBD2 might be the D (5 bases). The CDR3 sequence is 13 residues long. Trimming left V 2 bases short and J 4 bases short, with 8 bases between. Germline V gene lookup returns CDR1 MGHDK and CDR2 SYGVNS. This chain's CDR3 is CASSELSGETQYF. In nucleotides, the CDR3 is TGTGCCAGCAGTGAACTAAGCGGAGAGACCCAGTACTTC.

The chain has TRBV5-4 and TRBJ2-7; TRBD2 aligns across 15 bases. The CDR3 totals 16 residues. The J segment lost 2 bases and the V segment lost 3 bases, leaving 3 bases of the junction unmatched. Germline CDR1 and CDR2: SGHNT and YYREEE (reference sequence). This CDR3 reads CASSYGTSGRTYEQYF. The DNA of the CDR3 is TGTGCCAGCAGCTACGGGACTAGCGGGAGGACCTACGAGCAGTACTTC.

This chain joins TRBV7-3 and TRBJ2-1, with D maybe TRBD2 (6 bases). Germline V gene lookup returns CDR1 SGHTA and CDR2 FQGTGA. The CDR3 spans 14 residues. The germline V and J ends were trimmed by 5 bases and 13 bases, with 21 bases remaining between them. DNA of the CDR3: TGTGCCAGCAGCCCAACCCGGGACTCCACTTCCCAGTTCTTC. Translated, it gives CASSPTRDSTSQFF.

The CDR3 DNA reads as TGTGCCAGCAGTGCGTCTGTAGAGGGCCTAAGGTACAATGAGCAGTTCTTC. Translating it yields CASSASVEGLRYNEQFF. This chain joins TRBV6-1 and TRBJ2-1, with D maybe TRBD2 (5 bases). The V gene lost 4 bases and the J gene lost 4 bases, with 20 bases spanning the gap. This CDR3 has 17 amino acids. From germline, CDR1 is MNHNS and CDR2 SASEGT.

This clone was seen once. The rearrangement uses TRBV28 and TRBJ2-7; 10 nucleotides align to TRBD1. CDR1 is MDHEN, CDR2 SYDVKM, per germline. V shed 2 bases and J 5 bases; nucleotides not matched to a gene: 6. The CDR3 covers 15 residues. This CDR3 reads CASSLVGTGDHEQYF. The CDR3 DNA sequence: TGTGCCAGCAGTTTAGTGGGGACAGGGGACCACGAGCAGTACTTC. Full variable domain (missing parts from reference TRBV28 and TRBJ2-7): DVKVTQSSRYLVKRTGEKVFLECVQDMDHENMFWYRQDPGLGLRLIYFSYDVKMKEKGDIPEGYSVSREKKERFSLILESASTNQTSMYLCASSLVGTGDHEQYFGPGTRLTVT.

In this sample, this clone turned up once. V usage is TRBV7-2 and J usage is TRBJ2-5, with 7 nucleotides matching TRBD1. Germline values: CDR1 SGHTA, CDR2 FQGNSA. The CDR3 contains 15 residues. J was trimmed by 3 bases and V by 5 bases; bases with no gene match: 9. CDR3 sequence (DNA): TGTGCCAGCAGCCGGACGAGGACAGGAAAAGAGACCCAGTACTTC. Translated, it gives CASSRTRTGKETQYF.

This chain links TRBV5-1 with TRBJ1-1, with unresolved D. The germline CDR1 and CDR2 sequences are SGHRS and YFSETQ. Trimming stripped 5 bases from V and 6 bases from J, with 14 bases between. This CDR3 region has 13 residues. The DNA for the CDR3 is TGCGCCAGCAGTCAGACATTTCAGTCTGAAGCTTTCTTT. This gives the protein CASSQTFQSEAFF.

The rearrangement joins TRBV16 to TRBJ1-2; D unclear. Germline lookup yields CDR1 KGHSY and CDR2 FQNENV. Trimming removed 0 bases at V and 2 bases at J, with 7 bases between. The CDR3 sequence is 14 residues long. The CDR3 is CASSQSPGNYGYTF. The CDR3 DNA sequence: TGTGCCAGCAGCCAATCCCCGGGAAACTATGGCTACACCTTC.

Concerning this clone itself: The sample carries other DNA sequences with the same CDR3. V usage is TRBV9 and J usage is TRBJ2-1, with D possibly called TRBD1 or TRBD2 (6 bases each). V was clipped by 2 bases and J by 8 bases, with 14 bases between them. The germline gives CDR1 SGDLS, CDR2 YYNGEE. The CDR3 covers 14 residues. The CDR3 reads CASSVGPRGDEQFF. The CDR3 DNA reads TGTGCCAGCAGCGTTGGGCCAAGGGGGGATGAGCAGTTCTTC.

The rearrangement uses TRBV7-3 and TRBJ2-7; D gene ambiguous. The CDR3 is 15 amino acids. The V gene lost 3 bases and the J gene lost 0 bases, with 12 bases spanning the gap. Per germline, CDR1 SGHTA and CDR2 FQGTGA. The CDR3 DNA is TGTGCCAGCAGCTTGTTCAGCTCGAGCTCCTACGAGCAGTACTTC. Protein sequence: CASSLFSSSSYEQYF.